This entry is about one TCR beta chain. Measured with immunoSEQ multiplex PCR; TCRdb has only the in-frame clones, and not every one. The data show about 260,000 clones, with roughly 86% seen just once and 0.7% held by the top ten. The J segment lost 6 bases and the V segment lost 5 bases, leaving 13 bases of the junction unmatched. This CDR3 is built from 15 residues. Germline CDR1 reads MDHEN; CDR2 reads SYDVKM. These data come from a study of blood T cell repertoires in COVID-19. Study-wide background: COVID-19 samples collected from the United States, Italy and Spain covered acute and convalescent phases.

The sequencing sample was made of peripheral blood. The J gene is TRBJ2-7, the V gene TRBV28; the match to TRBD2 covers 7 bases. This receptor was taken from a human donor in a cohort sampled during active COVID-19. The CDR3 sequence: CASSVSGALTGEQYF. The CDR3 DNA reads TGTGCCAGCAGTGTCAGCGGGGCCCTAACCGGCGAGCAGTACTTC. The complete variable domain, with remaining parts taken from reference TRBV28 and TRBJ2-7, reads DVKVTQSSRYLVKRTGEKVFLECVQDMDHENMFWYRQDPGLGLRLIYFSYDVKMKEKGDIPEGYSVSREKKERFSLILESASTNQTSMYLCASSVSGALTGEQYFGPGTRLTVT.